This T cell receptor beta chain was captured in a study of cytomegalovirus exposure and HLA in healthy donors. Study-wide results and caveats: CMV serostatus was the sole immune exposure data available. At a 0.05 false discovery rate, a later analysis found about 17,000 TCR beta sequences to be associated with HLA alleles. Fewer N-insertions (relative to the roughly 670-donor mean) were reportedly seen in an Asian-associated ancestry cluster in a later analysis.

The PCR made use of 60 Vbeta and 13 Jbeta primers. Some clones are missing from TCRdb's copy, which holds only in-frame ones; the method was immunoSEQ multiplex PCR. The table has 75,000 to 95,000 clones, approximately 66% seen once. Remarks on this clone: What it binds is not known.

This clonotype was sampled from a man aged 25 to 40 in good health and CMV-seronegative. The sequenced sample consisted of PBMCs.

The CDR3 here is CASSRERRSYNEQFF. CDR3 in DNA: TGTGCCAGTAGTAGGGAGCGGCGCTCCTACAATGAGCAGTTCTTC. V usage is TRBV19 and J usage is TRBJ2-1, with a tentative D call TRBD2 (5 bases). V lost 4 bases and J 0 bases, leaving 10 bases between the germline ends. The CDR3 sequence is 15 residues long. In germline, CDR1 is LNHDA, CDR2 SQIVND (reference sequence). Full variable domain (missing parts from reference TRBV19 and TRBJ2-1): DGGITQSPKYLFRKEGQNVTLSCEQNLNHDAMYWYRQDPGQGLRLIYYSQIVNDFQKGDIAEGYSVSREKKESFPLTVTSAQKNPTAFYLCASSRERRSYNEQFFGPGTRLTVL.